A selection of T cell receptor beta chains follows, all from one sample in a study of T cell changes during pregnancy in multiple sclerosis. Assay used: immunoSEQ multiplex PCR; TCRdb lists only in-frame clones, some missing. This repertoire shows 40,000 or so clones, 90% to 95% found once; its top ten account for approximately 8.4%. Specimen: CD8+ T cells from peripheral blood mononuclear cells, collected before pregnancy. These receptors were obtained from a female donor with multiple sclerosis, enrolled in a pregnancy study. The CDR3 runs from the conserved cysteine through the conserved F or W. D genes are given only for firm matches. For some rows the clone size is stated as once, few or many, or as a class when expanded; others skip it.

D: NA; size: NA; V: TRBV19; J: TRBJ2-3; DNA: TGTGCCACCGGATGGACTGTCACAGATACGCAGTATTTT; CDR3: CATGWTVTDTQYF
D: NA; size: NA; V: TRBV27; J: TRBJ1-4; DNA: TGTGCCAGCAGTTTGTTCTTATCGGAAAAACTGTTTTTT; CDR3: CASSLFLSEKLFF
D: NA; size: NA; V: TRBV2; J: TRBJ2-7; DNA: TGTGCCATCAAGGCCGGGACTGGTCTCTCTCACGAGCAGTACTTC; CDR3: CAIKAGTGLSHEQYF
D: NA; size: NA; V: TRBV4-3; J: TRBJ2-6; DNA: TGCGCCAGCAGCCAAGTGGCAGGGTCGAGCTCTGGGGCCAACGTCCTGACTTTC; CDR3: CASSQVAGSSSGANVLTF
D: NA; size: NA; V: TRBV7-9; J: TRBJ2-5; DNA: TGTGCCAGCATCCCACTACAGGGTGGCGGAGAGACCCAGTACTTC; CDR3: CASIPLQGGGETQYF
D: TRBD1; size: once; V: TRBV9; J: TRBJ2-5; DNA: TGTGCCAGCAGCGCGAGGACAGGGGGGTCAGAGACCCAGTACTTC; CDR3: CASSARTGGSETQYF
D: NA; size: NA; V: TRBV7-9; J: TRBJ1-4; DNA: TGTGCCAGCAGCCACGAGGGCTCAGGTCTCGGGGAGAATGAAAAACTGTTTTTT; CDR3: CASSHEGSGLGENEKLFF
D: NA; size: once; V: TRBV7-9; J: TRBJ1-2; DNA: TGTGCCAGCAGCTCCTCGGAGTCGGAACTTAACTATGGCTACACCTTC; CDR3: CASSSSESELNYGYTF
D: TRBD1; size: NA; V: TRBV29-1; J: TRBJ2-4; DNA: TGCAGCGTTGCTCCCCTAGGGACAGACGACATTCAGTACTTC; CDR3: CSVAPLGTDDIQYF
D: TRBD1; size: NA; V: TRBV19; J: TRBJ1-5; DNA: TGTGCCAGTAGTAACCCGGACAGGGGAAGCAATCAGCCCCAGCATTTT; CDR3: CASSNPDRGSNQPQHF
D: TRBD1; size: NA; V: TRBV9; J: TRBJ2-3; DNA: TGTGCCAGCAGCGTCCCCGGGACAGTCGCAGATACGCAGTATTTT; CDR3: CASSVPGTVADTQYF
D: NA; size: NA; V: TRBV28; J: TRBJ1-5; DNA: TGTGCCAGCAGCGGACAGTTGGACCCCCAGCATTTT; CDR3: CASSGQLDPQHF
D: TRBD1; size: NA; V: TRBV5-5; J: TRBJ2-7; DNA: TGTGCCAGCAGCTCCCGGGACAGGGGCTCCTACGAGCAGTACTTC; CDR3: CASSSRDRGSYEQYF
D: NA; size: NA; V: TRBV5-1; J: TRBJ2-7; DNA: TGCGCCAGCAGCCAAGTCGGGGGAGATGAGGAGCAGTACTTC; CDR3: CASSQVGGDEEQYF
D: NA; size: NA; V: TRBV4-2; J: TRBJ1-3; DNA: TGTGCCAGCAGCCAAGTAGCCGGAAACACCATATATTTT; CDR3: CASSQVAGNTIYF
D: NA; size: NA; V: TRBV5-6; J: TRBJ2-7; DNA: TGTGCCAGCAGCTTGATGCTGGAGGTTTACGAGCAGTACTTC; CDR3: CASSLMLEVYEQYF
D: NA; size: NA; V: TRBV9; J: TRBJ2-2; DNA: TGTGCCAGCAGCGCCCCTCTTGGGCATAGAGTCACCGGGGAGCTGTTTTTT; CDR3: CASSAPLGHRVTGELFF
D: NA; size: NA; V: TRBV7-9; J: TRBJ2-7; DNA: TGTGCCAGCAGGAGGACTTCCAGCTACGAGCAGTACTTC; CDR3: CASRRTSSYEQYF
D: TRBD2; size: NA; V: TRBV7-6; J: TRBJ2-1; DNA: TGTGCCAGCAGCCCATCTGTGGGACTAGCGGTTCGTAGCTCCTACAATGAGCAGTTCTTC; CDR3: CASSPSVGLAVRSSYNEQFF
D: TRBD2; size: NA; V: TRBV4-1; J: TRBJ2-3; DNA: TGCGCCAGCAGCCCGCCGGGACTAGCGGTACACACAGATACGCAGTATTTT; CDR3: CASSPPGLAVHTDTQYF
D: TRBD2; size: NA; V: TRBV19; J: TRBJ2-7; DNA: TGTGCCAGTAGTATAGGCAGCGGGGGCGAGCAGTACTTC; CDR3: CASSIGSGGEQYF
D: TRBD2; size: NA; V: TRBV19; J: TRBJ2-1; DNA: TGTGCCAGTAGTATCGGGGGGAGGGCCTTTGTCCATGAGCAGTTCTTC; CDR3: CASSIGGRAFVHEQFF
D: TRBD2; size: NA; V: TRBV9; J: TRBJ2-3; DNA: TGTGCCAGCAGCGTAGAATCTAGCGGGAGTGATACGCAGTATTTT; CDR3: CASSVESSGSDTQYF
D: NA; size: NA; V: TRBV4-3; J: TRBJ2-7; DNA: TGCGCCAGCAGCCAAGATCGCTCAGTCCCCTACGAGCAGTACTTC; CDR3: CASSQDRSVPYEQYF
D: NA; size: NA; V: TRBV19; J: TRBJ2-2; DNA: TGTGCCAGTAGTATCTGGCTAGCGAACACCGGGGAGCTGTTTTTT; CDR3: CASSIWLANTGELFF
D: NA; size: NA; V: TRBV11-2; J: TRBJ1-3; DNA: TGTGCCAGCAGCTTAGATCAAACCACCCGGGGAAACACCATATATTTT; CDR3: CASSLDQTTRGNTIYF
D: TRBD2; size: NA; V: TRBV4-3; J: TRBJ2-1; DNA: TGCGCCAGCAGCCGGGAACTAGCGGGAGGATTACGTGACAATGAGCAGTTCTTC; CDR3: CASSRELAGGLRDNEQFF
D: TRBD1; size: NA; V: TRBV7-9; J: TRBJ2-7; DNA: TGTGCCAGCAGCTTAGGGACAGGCTCCTACGAGCAGTACTTC; CDR3: CASSLGTGSYEQYF
D: NA; size: NA; V: TRBV6-1; J: TRBJ1-1; DNA: TGTGCCAGCAGTGAATGGAGTTTGAACACTGAAGCTTTCTTT; CDR3: CASSEWSLNTEAFF
D: NA; size: NA; V: TRBV7-9; J: TRBJ1-1; DNA: TGTGCCAGCAGCTTAGGGCAGGGAAACACTGAAGCTTTCTTT; CDR3: CASSLGQGNTEAFF
D: TRBD1; size: NA; V: TRBV9; J: TRBJ2-7; DNA: TGTGCCAGCAGCGCCGGACAGGGTGTAGACGAGCAGTACTTC; CDR3: CASSAGQGVDEQYF
D: TRBD1; size: NA; V: TRBV27; J: TRBJ2-2; DNA: TGTGCCAGCTCAACCGGGACAGGCTTGACCGGGGAGCTGTTTTTT; CDR3: CASSTGTGLTGELFF
D: TRBD1; size: NA; V: TRBV5-6; J: TRBJ2-7; DNA: TGTGCCAGCAGCTTGGGGACAGGGGGCTACGAGCAGTACTTC; CDR3: CASSLGTGGYEQYF
D: NA; size: NA; V: TRBV11-2; J: TRBJ2-1; DNA: TGTGCCAGCAGCTTAATCTCCGGGGTCTACAATGAGCAGTTCTTC; CDR3: CASSLISGVYNEQFF